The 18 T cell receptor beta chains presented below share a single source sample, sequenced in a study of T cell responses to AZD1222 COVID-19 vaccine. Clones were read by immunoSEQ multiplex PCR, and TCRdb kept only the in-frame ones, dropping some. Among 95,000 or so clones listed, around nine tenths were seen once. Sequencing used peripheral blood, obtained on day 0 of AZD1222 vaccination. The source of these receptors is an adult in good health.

In nucleotides, the CDR3 is TGCGCCAGCAGCTTGGAGCCAAACTATGGCTACACCTTC. The encoded protein is CASSLEPNYGYTF. The chain is built from TRBV5-1 and TRBJ1-2; D remains ambiguous. Germline CDR1 reads SGHRS; CDR2 reads YFSETQ. The CDR3 contains 13 residues. V lost 0 bases and J lost 2, with 5 bases in between.

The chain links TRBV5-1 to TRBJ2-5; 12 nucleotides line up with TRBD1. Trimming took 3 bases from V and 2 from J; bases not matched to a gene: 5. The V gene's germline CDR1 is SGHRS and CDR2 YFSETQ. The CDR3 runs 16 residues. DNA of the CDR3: TGCGCCAGCAGCTCCGGGACAGGGGGCGGACAAGAGACCCAGTACTTC. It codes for CASSSGTGGGQETQYF.

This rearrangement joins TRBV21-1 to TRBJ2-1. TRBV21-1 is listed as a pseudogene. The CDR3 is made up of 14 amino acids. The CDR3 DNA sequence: TGTGCCAGCCCGGGGCCATGGGATGGAGATGAGCAGTTCTTC. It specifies CASPGPWDGDEQFF.

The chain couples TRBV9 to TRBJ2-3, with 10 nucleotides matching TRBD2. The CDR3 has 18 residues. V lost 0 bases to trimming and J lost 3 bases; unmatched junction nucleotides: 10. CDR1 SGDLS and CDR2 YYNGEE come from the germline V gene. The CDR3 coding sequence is TGTGCCAGCAGCGTAGATCGGGGAAGCGGGGGGGTTACAGATACGCAGTATTTT. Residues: CASSVDRGSGGVTDTQYF.

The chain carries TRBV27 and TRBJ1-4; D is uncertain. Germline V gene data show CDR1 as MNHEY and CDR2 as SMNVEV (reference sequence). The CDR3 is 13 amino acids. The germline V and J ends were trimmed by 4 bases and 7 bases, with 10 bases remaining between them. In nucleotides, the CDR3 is TGTGCCAGCAGTTGGCAATGGGGTGAAAAACTGTTTTTT. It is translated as CASSWQWGEKLFF.

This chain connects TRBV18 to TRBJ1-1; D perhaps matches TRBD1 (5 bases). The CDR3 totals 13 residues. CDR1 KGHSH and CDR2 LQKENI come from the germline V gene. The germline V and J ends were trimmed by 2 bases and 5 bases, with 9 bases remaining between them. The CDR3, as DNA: TGTGCCAGCTCACCAATCAGGGAAACTGAAGCTTTCTTT. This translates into CASSPIRETEAFF.

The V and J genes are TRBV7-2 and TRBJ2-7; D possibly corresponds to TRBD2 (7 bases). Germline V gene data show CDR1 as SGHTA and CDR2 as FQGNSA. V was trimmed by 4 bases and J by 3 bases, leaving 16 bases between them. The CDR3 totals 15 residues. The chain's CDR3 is CASSSRGGAHYEQYF. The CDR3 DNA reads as TGTGCCAGCAGCTCGAGAGGGGGGGCCCACTACGAGCAGTACTTC.

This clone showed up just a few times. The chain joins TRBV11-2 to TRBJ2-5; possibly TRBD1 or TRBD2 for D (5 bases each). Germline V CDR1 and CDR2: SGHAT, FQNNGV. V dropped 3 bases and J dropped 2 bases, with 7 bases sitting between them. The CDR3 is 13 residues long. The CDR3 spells CASSLGPQETQYF. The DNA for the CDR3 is TGTGCCAGCAGCTTGGGACCTCAAGAGACCCAGTACTTC. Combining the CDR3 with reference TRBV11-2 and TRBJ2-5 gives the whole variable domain EAGVAQSPRYKIIEKRQSVAFWCNPISGHATLYWYQQILGQGPKLLIQFQNNGVVDDSQLPKDRFSAERLKGVDSTLKIQPAKLEDSAVYLCASSLGPQETQYFGPGTRLLVL.

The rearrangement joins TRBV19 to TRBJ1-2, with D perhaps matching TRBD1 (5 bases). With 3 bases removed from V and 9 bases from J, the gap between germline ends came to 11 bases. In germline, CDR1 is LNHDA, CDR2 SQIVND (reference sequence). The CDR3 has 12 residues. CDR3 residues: CASSIGAGRYTF. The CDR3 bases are TGTGCCAGTAGTATTGGAGCGGGACGCTACACCTTC.

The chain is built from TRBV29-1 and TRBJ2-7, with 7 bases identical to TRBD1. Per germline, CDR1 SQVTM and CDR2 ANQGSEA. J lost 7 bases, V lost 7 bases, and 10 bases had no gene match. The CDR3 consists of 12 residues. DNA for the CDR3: TGCAGCGGGGGGCAGGGGGTTTGGGAGCAGTACTTC. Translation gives CSGGQGVWEQYF.

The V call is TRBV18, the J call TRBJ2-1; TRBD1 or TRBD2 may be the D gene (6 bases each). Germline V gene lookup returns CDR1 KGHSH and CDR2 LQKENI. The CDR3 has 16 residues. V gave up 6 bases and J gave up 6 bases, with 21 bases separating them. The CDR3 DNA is TGTGCCAGCTCCCTCCGAAGGACACAGGGAGGCAATGAGCAGTTCTTC. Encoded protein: CASSLRRTQGGNEQFF.

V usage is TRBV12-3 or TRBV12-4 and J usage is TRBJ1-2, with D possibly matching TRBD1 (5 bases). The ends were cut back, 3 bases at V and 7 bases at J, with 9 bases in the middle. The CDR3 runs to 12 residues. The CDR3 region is CASSFSGGGYTF. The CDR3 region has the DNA TGTGCCAGCAGTTTTAGCGGGGGTGGCTACACCTTC.

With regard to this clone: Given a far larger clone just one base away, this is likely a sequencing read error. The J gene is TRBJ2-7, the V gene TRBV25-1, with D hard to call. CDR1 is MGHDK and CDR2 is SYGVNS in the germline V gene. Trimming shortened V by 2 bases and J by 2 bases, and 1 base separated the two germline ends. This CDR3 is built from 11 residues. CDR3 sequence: CASSETYEQYF. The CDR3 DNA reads TGTGCCAGCAGTGAAACCTACGAGCAGTACTTC.

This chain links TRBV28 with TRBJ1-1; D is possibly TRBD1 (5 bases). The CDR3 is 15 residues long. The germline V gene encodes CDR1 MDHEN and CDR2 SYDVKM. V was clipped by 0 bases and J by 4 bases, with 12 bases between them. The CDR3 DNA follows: TGTGCCAGCAGTTTATGGCCAGGGTATGGCACTGAAGCTTTCTTT. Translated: CASSLWPGYGTEAFF.

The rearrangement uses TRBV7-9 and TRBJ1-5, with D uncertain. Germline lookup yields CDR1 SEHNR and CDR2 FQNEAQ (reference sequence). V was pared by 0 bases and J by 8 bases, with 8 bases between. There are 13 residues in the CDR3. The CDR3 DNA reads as TGTGCCAGCAGCTTAGCCGGTTCTGAGCCCCAGCATTTT. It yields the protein CASSLAGSEPQHF.

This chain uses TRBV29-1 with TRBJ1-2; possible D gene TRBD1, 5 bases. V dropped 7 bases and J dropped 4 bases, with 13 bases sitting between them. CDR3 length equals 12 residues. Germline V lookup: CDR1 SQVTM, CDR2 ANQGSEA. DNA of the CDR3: TGCAGCGCCCCAGGGCTGTTCTATGGCTACACCTTC. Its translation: CSAPGLFYGYTF.

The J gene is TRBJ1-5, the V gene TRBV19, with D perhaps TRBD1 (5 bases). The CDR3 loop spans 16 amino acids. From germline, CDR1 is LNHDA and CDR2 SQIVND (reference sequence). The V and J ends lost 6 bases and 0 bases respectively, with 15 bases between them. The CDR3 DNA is TGTGCCAGTAGCTCCCGACAGATCCATAGCAATCAGCCCCAGCATTTT. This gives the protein CASSSRQIHSNQPQHF.

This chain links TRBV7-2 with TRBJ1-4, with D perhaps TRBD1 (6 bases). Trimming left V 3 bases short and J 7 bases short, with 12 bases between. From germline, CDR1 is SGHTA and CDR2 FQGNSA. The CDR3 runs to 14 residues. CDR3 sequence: CASSFLQGSEKLFF. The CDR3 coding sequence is TGTGCCAGCAGCTTCTTACAGGGAAGTGAAAAACTGTTTTTT.